These T cell receptor beta chains were read from a single sample in a study of blood T cell repertoires in COVID-19. The assay was immunoSEQ multiplex PCR, and TCRdb's table has in-frame clones only and misses some. This sample has 170,000 or so clones, with approximately 86% found just once. Sample: peripheral blood. These receptors all stem from a man in his forties with active or convalescent COVID-19. CDR3s include the opening cysteine and the closing phenylalanine or tryptophan. D genes are given only for firm matches. A clone size is listed for some rows: how often the clone was seen (once, few, many), or a class if it is expanded.

j_call cdr3_length v_call clone_size d_call cdr3_aa cdr3_nt
TRBJ2-7 15 TRBV6-1 . . CASSEGTAGIGEQYF TGTGCCAGCAGTGAAGGTACAGCCGGAATTGGGGAGCAGTACTTC
TRBJ2-7 12 TRBV4-1 . . CASSQGGPEEYF TGCGCCAGCAGCCAAGGGGGCCCCGAAGAGTACTTC
TRBJ2-7 16 TRBV5-6 few TRBD1 CASRSWDRDRSYEQYF TGTGCCAGCAGATCCTGGGACCGGGACAGATCCTACGAGCAGTACTTC
TRBJ1-5 14 TRBV19 . . CASSMGGRNQPQHF TGTGCCAGTAGTATGGGGGGTCGAAATCAGCCCCAGCATTTT
TRBJ2-7 15 TRBV3-1/TRBV3-2 . TRBD1 CASSQGTGAFSEQYF TGTGCCAGCAGCCAAGGGACAGGAGCCTTTTCCGAGCAGTACTTC
TRBJ2-7 12 TRBV20-1 . . CSASSATYEQYF TGCAGTGCTAGTTCCGCGACCTACGAGCAGTACTTC
TRBJ1-1 12 TRBV6-5 . . CASRWAPAEAFF TGTGCCAGCAGGTGGGCCCCAGCCGAAGCTTTCTTT
TRBJ1-4 14 TRBV19 . TRBD1 CASGRQGANEKLFF TGTGCCAGTGGAAGACAGGGGGCTAATGAAAAACTGTTTTTT
TRBJ2-2 12 TRBV25-1 . TRBD1 CAGQGARGELFF TGTGCCGGGCAGGGGGCGCGTGGGGAGCTGTTTTTT
TRBJ2-2 16 TRBV27 . . CASSLEGGVNTGELFF TGTGCCAGCAGTTTAGAGGGAGGAGTGAACACCGGGGAGCTGTTTTTT
TRBJ2-5 14 TRBV28 . TRBD1 CASSSRTGQRTQYF TGTGCCAGCAGTTCGCGGACAGGGCAAAGGACCCAGTACTTC
TRBJ2-5 17 TRBV19 once . CASSAAGTAGWQETQYF TGTGCCAGTAGTGCAGCCGGGACGGCGGGGTGGCAAGAGACCCAGTACTTC
TRBJ2-2 16 TRBV3-1/TRBV3-2 . TRBD1 CASSHWQGARTGELFF TGTGCCAGCAGCCATTGGCAGGGGGCGCGGACCGGGGAGCTGTTTTTT
TRBJ2-2 16 TRBV9 once . CASSGGASKNTGELFF TGTGCCAGCAGCGGCGGTGCCAGCAAGAACACCGGGGAGCTGTTTTTT
TRBJ2-3 15 TRBV19 . . CASSPDQGGADTQYF TGTGCCAGTAGTCCCGATCAGGGTGGGGCAGATACGCAGTATTTT
TRBJ1-5 13 TRBV12-3/TRBV12-4 . TRBD1 CASSQTGGQPQHF TGTGCCAGCAGTCAGACAGGGGGTCAGCCCCAGCATTTT
TRBJ1-1 15 TRBV7-9 . TRBD1 CASSRLQGASTEAFF TGTGCCAGCAGCCGGTTACAGGGGGCTAGCACTGAAGCTTTCTTT
TRBJ1-6 16 TRBV27 . . CASTWGVGSYNSPLHF TGTGCCAGCACCTGGGGGGTCGGGTCCTATAATTCACCCCTCCACTTT
TRBJ2-7 13 TRBV12-3/TRBV12-4 . . CASGLDRAYEQYF TGTGCCAGCGGCCTCGACAGAGCCTACGAGCAGTACTTC
TRBJ2-1 13 TRBV30 . TRBD1 CASSGTGNNEQFF TGTGCCTCGAGTGGGACAGGGAACAATGAGCAGTTCTTC
TRBJ1-3 14 TRBV6-1 once . CASSEYGVGNTIYF TGTGCCAGCAGTGAATACGGGGTTGGAAACACCATATATTTT
TRBJ2-2 14 TRBV2 . TRBD1 CASRLDRGDGELFF TGTGCCAGCAGGTTGGACAGGGGGGACGGGGAGCTGTTTTTT
TRBJ2-7 16 TRBV5-1 . . CASSLEAGQGSYEQYF TGCGCCAGCAGCTTGGAGGCTGGGCAGGGCTCCTACGAGCAGTACTTC
TRBJ2-7 19 TRBV15 few . CATSRGVVGGRRFLYEQYF TGTGCCACCAGCAGAGGGGTGGTAGGGGGTCGGCGGTTCCTGTACGAGCAGTACTTC
TRBJ2-7 14 TRBV4-3 few . CASSQGQETYEQYF TGCGCCAGCAGCCAAGGACAGGAAACCTACGAGCAGTACTTC